The rows below give T cell receptor beta chains drawn from one sample of a study of beta chain features in type 1 diabetes. Generated by immunoSEQ multiplex PCR, the TCRdb table keeps only in-frame clones and is missing some. The table shows some 900,000 clones, with roughly 15% occurring only once. The material sequenced was naive CD4+ T cells from blood. The receptors derive from a woman between 18 and 29 years old in good health. CDR3s include the opening cysteine and the closing phenylalanine or tryptophan. D genes are given only for firm matches. For some rows the clone size is stated as once, few or many, or as a class when expanded; others skip it.

v_gene: TRBV5-4; j_gene: TRBJ2-5; d_gene: -; abundance: -; CDR3aa: CASSISGVETQYF; CDR3nt: TGTGCCAGCAGCATATCTGGGGTAGAGACCCAGTACTTC
v_gene: TRBV28; j_gene: TRBJ2-1; d_gene: -; abundance: few; CDR3aa: CASKSEVDEQFF; CDR3nt: TGTGCCAGCAAGTCAGAGGTCGATGAGCAGTTCTTC
v_gene: TRBV10-3; j_gene: TRBJ2-2; d_gene: TRBD2; abundance: few; CDR3aa: CAISPLRLAGNTGELFF; CDR3nt: TGTGCCATCAGCCCCCTGCGGCTAGCGGGAAACACCGGGGAGCTGTTTTTT
v_gene: TRBV10-3; j_gene: TRBJ2-7; d_gene: -; abundance: few; CDR3aa: CAISEGGVRSYEQYF; CDR3nt: TGTGCCATCAGTGAGGGTGGCGTCAGGTCCTACGAGCAGTACTTC
v_gene: TRBV5-1; j_gene: TRBJ2-3; d_gene: TRBD1; abundance: few; CDR3aa: CASSSGTGWTDTQYF; CDR3nt: TGCGCCAGCAGCTCCGGGACAGGGTGGACAGATACGCAGTATTTT
v_gene: TRBV28; j_gene: TRBJ2-5; d_gene: TRBD2; abundance: -; CDR3aa: CASNELAGGSETQYF; CDR3nt: TGTGCCAGCAACGAACTAGCGGGAGGCTCTGAGACCCAGTACTTC
v_gene: TRBV7-2; j_gene: TRBJ2-7; d_gene: TRBD2; abundance: few; CDR3aa: CASSLAVAGGSYEQYF; CDR3nt: TGTGCCAGCAGCTTAGCTGTAGCGGGAGGATCCTACGAGCAGTACTTC
v_gene: TRBV28; j_gene: TRBJ2-6; d_gene: -; abundance: few; CDR3aa: CASSRDGVVLSGANVLTF; CDR3nt: TGTGCCAGCAGTCGGGACGGTGTGGTCCTATCTGGGGCCAACGTCCTGACTTTC
v_gene: TRBV7-2; j_gene: TRBJ2-3; d_gene: TRBD2; abundance: -; CDR3aa: CASSFGLAGTDTQYF; CDR3nt: TGTGCCAGCAGCTTCGGACTAGCGGGCACAGATACGCAGTATTTT
v_gene: TRBV9; j_gene: TRBJ2-7; d_gene: -; abundance: few; CDR3aa: CASSVRDYEQYF; CDR3nt: TGTGCCAGCAGCGTAAGAGACTACGAGCAGTACTTC
v_gene: TRBV20-1; j_gene: TRBJ1-2; d_gene: TRBD1; abundance: few; CDR3aa: CRGQGGYGYTF; CDR3nt: TGCAGGGGACAGGGTGGCTATGGCTACACCTTC
v_gene: TRBV10-3; j_gene: TRBJ2-1; d_gene: TRBD2; abundance: few; CDR3aa: CAISAGLAATDEQFF; CDR3nt: TGTGCCATCTCGGCGGGACTAGCGGCTACGGATGAGCAGTTCTTC
v_gene: TRBV9; j_gene: TRBJ2-4; d_gene: TRBD2; abundance: -; CDR3aa: CASSVGERIAGAKNIQYF; CDR3nt: TGTGCCAGCAGCGTAGGCGAGAGGATAGCGGGAGCCAAAAACATTCAGTACTTC
v_gene: TRBV5-1; j_gene: TRBJ2-7; d_gene: -; abundance: few; CDR3aa: CASSLASGRTYEQYF; CDR3nt: TGCGCCAGCAGCTTGGCTTCCGGGAGAACCTACGAGCAGTACTTC
v_gene: TRBV15; j_gene: TRBJ2-3; d_gene: -; abundance: few; CDR3aa: CATSRDPSIGGDTQYF; CDR3nt: TGTGCCACCAGCAGAGATCCCTCTATCGGGGGAGATACGCAGTATTTT
v_gene: TRBV5-1; j_gene: TRBJ1-1; d_gene: -; abundance: few; CDR3aa: CASSEEYYTEAFF; CDR3nt: TGCGCCAGCAGCGAGGAGTATTACACTGAAGCTTTCTTT
v_gene: TRBV10-3; j_gene: TRBJ2-1; d_gene: TRBD2; abundance: few; CDR3aa: CAISKGGSSYNEQFF; CDR3nt: TGTGCCATCAGTAAGGGCGGGAGCTCCTACAATGAGCAGTTCTTC
v_gene: TRBV28; j_gene: TRBJ2-1; d_gene: TRBD2; abundance: -; CDR3aa: CASSVAGEGYNEQFF; CDR3nt: TGTGCCAGCAGCGTCGCGGGGGAGGGCTACAATGAGCAGTTCTTC
v_gene: TRBV28; j_gene: TRBJ2-7; d_gene: TRBD2; abundance: few; CDR3aa: CAHSLLAGGSYEQYF; CDR3nt: TGTGCCCACTCCCTCCTAGCGGGAGGGTCCTACGAGCAGTACTTC
v_gene: TRBV10-3; j_gene: TRBJ2-3; d_gene: -; abundance: few; CDR3aa: CAISSAEDHTQYF; CDR3nt: TGTGCCATCAGTAGTGCGGAAGACCATACGCAGTATTTT
v_gene: TRBV2; j_gene: TRBJ2-1; d_gene: -; abundance: few; CDR3aa: CASSYRLNEQFF; CDR3nt: TGTGCCAGCAGTTATCGACTCAATGAGCAGTTCTTC
v_gene: TRBV2; j_gene: TRBJ2-7; d_gene: TRBD1; abundance: -; CDR3aa: CASSPGGQSVYEQYF; CDR3nt: TGTGCCAGCAGTCCAGGGGGACAGTCGGTCTACGAGCAGTACTTC
v_gene: TRBV4-2; j_gene: TRBJ1-3; d_gene: -; abundance: few; CDR3aa: CASSQEGNTIYF; CDR3nt: TGTGCCAGCAGCCAAGAAGGAAACACCATATATTTT
v_gene: TRBV28; j_gene: TRBJ2-1; d_gene: TRBD1; abundance: many; CDR3aa: CASRGQGRNEQFF; CDR3nt: TGTGCCAGCAGAGGACAGGGAAGGAATGAGCAGTTCTTC
v_gene: TRBV27; j_gene: TRBJ1-2; d_gene: TRBD1; abundance: -; CDR3aa: CASSFRPDRGPNYGYTF; CDR3nt: TGTGCCAGCAGTTTCCGACCGGACAGGGGACCGAACTATGGCTACACCTTC
v_gene: TRBV29-1; j_gene: TRBJ1-1; d_gene: -; abundance: few; CDR3aa: CSVDRAAEAFF; CDR3nt: TGCAGCGTTGACCGGGCGGCTGAAGCTTTCTTT
v_gene: TRBV23-1; j_gene: TRBJ2-7; d_gene: -; abundance: -; CDR3aa: CASSQSVRSRSYEQYF; CDR3nt: TGCGCCAGCAGTCAATCCGTACGGTCCCGCTCCTACGAGCAGTACTTC
v_gene: TRBV5-1; j_gene: TRBJ1-1; d_gene: -; abundance: -; CDR3aa: CASRLRIMNTEAFF; CDR3nt: TGCGCCAGCCGACTCAGGATCATGAACACTGAAGCTTTCTTT
v_gene: TRBV25-1; j_gene: TRBJ2-2; d_gene: -; abundance: -; CDR3aa: CASSDPSGTNTGELFF; CDR3nt: TGTGCCAGCAGTGATCCATCGGGAACGAACACCGGGGAGCTGTTTTTT
v_gene: TRBV28; j_gene: TRBJ2-7; d_gene: -; abundance: -; CDR3aa: CASSLIGTYEQYF; CDR3nt: TGTGCCAGCAGTTTAATAGGGACCTACGAGCAGTACTTC
v_gene: TRBV7-3; j_gene: TRBJ2-5; d_gene: -; abundance: few; CDR3aa: CASSRVSGRPPETQYF; CDR3nt: TGTGCCAGCAGCCGAGTAAGCGGACGCCCCCCAGAGACCCAGTACTTC
v_gene: TRBV4-1; j_gene: TRBJ1-2; d_gene: -; abundance: few; CDR3aa: CASSQGDRQDGHGYTF; CDR3nt: TGCGCCAGCAGCCAAGGTGACAGACAGGATGGTCATGGCTACACCTTC
v_gene: TRBV27; j_gene: TRBJ2-1; d_gene: TRBD2; abundance: few; CDR3aa: CASRTLAGDPNEQFF; CDR3nt: TGTGCCAGCAGAACCCTAGCGGGAGATCCCAATGAGCAGTTCTTC
v_gene: TRBV27; j_gene: TRBJ2-7; d_gene: -; abundance: -; CDR3aa: CATRGGIAYEQYF; CDR3nt: TGTGCCACCAGGGGGGGCATCGCCTACGAGCAGTACTTC
v_gene: TRBV28; j_gene: TRBJ1-2; d_gene: -; abundance: -; CDR3aa: CASWTAQFTGGYTF; CDR3nt: TGTGCTAGCTGGACAGCTCAATTCACGGGGGGCTACACCTTC
v_gene: TRBV27; j_gene: TRBJ2-2; d_gene: -; abundance: -; CDR3aa: CASSFRRELNEAGELFF; CDR3nt: TGTGCCAGCAGTTTCCGACGGGAGTTGAATGAGGCCGGGGAGCTGTTTTTT
v_gene: TRBV5-1; j_gene: TRBJ2-7; d_gene: TRBD2; abundance: few; CDR3aa: CASSLAAGGPYEQYF; CDR3nt: TGCGCCAGCAGCTTGGCAGCGGGAGGGCCCTACGAGCAGTACTTC
v_gene: TRBV11-2; j_gene: TRBJ2-5; d_gene: -; abundance: -; CDR3aa: CASSYLRGMLETQYF; CDR3nt: TGTGCCAGCAGCTATCTCAGGGGAATGTTGGAGACCCAGTACTTC
v_gene: TRBV19; j_gene: TRBJ2-2; d_gene: TRBD2; abundance: -; CDR3aa: CASRGPRLAGSTGELFF; CDR3nt: TGTGCCAGTAGGGGCCCCAGACTAGCGGGATCCACCGGGGAGCTGTTTTTT
v_gene: TRBV6-1; j_gene: TRBJ1-5; d_gene: -; abundance: few; CDR3aa: CASSVVTTQHF; CDR3nt: TGTGCCAGCAGTGTGGTCACAACCCAGCATTTT
v_gene: TRBV10-3; j_gene: TRBJ2-5; d_gene: -; abundance: few; CDR3aa: CATRTGTQETQYF; CDR3nt: TGTGCCACGAGAACAGGGACACAAGAGACCCAGTACTTC
v_gene: TRBV4-2; j_gene: TRBJ1-5; d_gene: -; abundance: few; CDR3aa: CASSRSGQLSVNQPQHF; CDR3nt: TGTGCCAGCAGCCGGTCTGGACAGCTTTCCGTCAATCAGCCCCAGCATTTT
v_gene: TRBV18; j_gene: TRBJ2-5; d_gene: -; abundance: -; CDR3aa: CASSPFYSETQYF; CDR3nt: TGTGCCAGCTCTCCGTTTTATTCAGAGACCCAGTACTTC
v_gene: TRBV7-2; j_gene: TRBJ2-7; d_gene: TRBD2; abundance: few; CDR3aa: CASSLEGSAGAYEQYF; CDR3nt: TGTGCCAGCAGCTTAGAAGGATCGGCGGGAGCCTACGAGCAGTACTTC
v_gene: TRBV7-2; j_gene: TRBJ2-7; d_gene: TRBD2; abundance: -; CDR3aa: CASSLAGGRSSQYF; CDR3nt: TGTGCCAGCAGCTTAGCGGGAGGGCGGAGCTCCCAGTACTTC
v_gene: TRBV28; j_gene: TRBJ1-3; d_gene: -; abundance: few; CDR3aa: CASTGPRGSGNTIYF; CDR3nt: TGTGCCAGCACGGGTCCTCGAGGCTCTGGAAACACCATATATTTT
v_gene: TRBV11-2; j_gene: TRBJ2-1; d_gene: TRBD2; abundance: -; CDR3aa: CASRTAGGSRDEQFF; CDR3nt: TGTGCCAGCAGGACTGCGGGCGGGAGCCGTGATGAGCAGTTCTTC
v_gene: TRBV4-2; j_gene: TRBJ1-1; d_gene: -; abundance: few; CDR3aa: CASSQDNRGGTEAFF; CDR3nt: TGTGCCAGCAGCCAAGATAATAGGGGTGGCACTGAAGCTTTCTTT
v_gene: TRBV6-5; j_gene: TRBJ2-7; d_gene: TRBD2; abundance: few; CDR3aa: CASSYYSGSSYEQYF; CDR3nt: TGTGCCAGCAGTTACTACAGCGGGAGTAGCTACGAGCAGTACTTC
v_gene: TRBV21-1; j_gene: TRBJ2-3; d_gene: -; abundance: few; CDR3aa: CASSHSRGLAGEADTQYF; CDR3nt: TGTGCCAGCAGCCATTCCAGAGGACTAGCGGGAGAGGCAGATACGCAGTATTTT
v_gene: TRBV9; j_gene: TRBJ1-2; d_gene: TRBD1; abundance: few; CDR3aa: CASSVGQGYYGYTF; CDR3nt: TGTGCCAGCAGCGTGGGACAGGGGTACTATGGCTACACCTTC
v_gene: TRBV6-1; j_gene: TRBJ1-4; d_gene: TRBD1; abundance: few; CDR3aa: CATDAGQGSEKLFF; CDR3nt: TGTGCCACCGACGCGGGACAGGGAAGTGAAAAACTGTTTTTT
v_gene: TRBV7-9; j_gene: TRBJ2-5; d_gene: -; abundance: few; CDR3aa: CASSLLHHGQRTSETQYF; CDR3nt: TGTGCCAGCAGCTTACTACACCATGGACAGCGGACCTCAGAGACCCAGTACTTC